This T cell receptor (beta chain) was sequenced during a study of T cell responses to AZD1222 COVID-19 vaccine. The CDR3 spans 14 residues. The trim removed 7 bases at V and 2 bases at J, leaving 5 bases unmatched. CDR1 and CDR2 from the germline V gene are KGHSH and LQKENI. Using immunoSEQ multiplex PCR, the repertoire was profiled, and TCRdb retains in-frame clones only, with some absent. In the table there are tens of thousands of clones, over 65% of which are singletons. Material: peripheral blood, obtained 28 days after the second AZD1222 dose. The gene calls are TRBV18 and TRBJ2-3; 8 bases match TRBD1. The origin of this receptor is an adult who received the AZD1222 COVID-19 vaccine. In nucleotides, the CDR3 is TGTGCCAGCTGCGGACAGGGTTCCACAGATACGCAGTATTTT. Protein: CASCGQGSTDTQYF.